A selection of T cell receptor beta chains follows, all from one sample in a study of T cell responses to AZD1222 COVID-19 vaccine. Clones were read by immunoSEQ multiplex PCR, and TCRdb kept only the in-frame ones, dropping some. Among more than 80,000 clones listed, over 75% were seen once. The starting material was peripheral blood, obtained 28 days after the second AZD1222 dose. These receptor sequences come from an adult who received the AZD1222 COVID-19 vaccine. CDR3s include the opening cysteine and the closing phenylalanine or tryptophan. A D gene is named only where the DNA matches it firmly. Size values are once, few and many counts, or a class for expanded clones, and some rows have none.

D gene | J gene | clone size | V gene | CDR3 DNA | CDR3 protein
NA | TRBJ1-2 | NA | TRBV27 | TGTGCCAGCAGTTTCGTCGGGACCGCAACGCTCCATGGCTACACCTTC | CASSFVGTATLHGYTF
NA | TRBJ2-2 | NA | TRBV5-4 | TGTGCCAGCAGCATGCCCGGGCAGGGTGTCACCGGGGAGCTGTTTTTT | CASSMPGQGVTGELFF
TRBD2 | TRBJ2-1 | NA | TRBV10-3 | TGTGCCATCAGTGCCGGGACTAGCATCAATGAGCAGTTCTTC | CAISAGTSINEQFF
NA | TRBJ1-5 | NA | TRBV12-3/TRBV12-4 | TGTGCCAGCAGTTCAGGGGGCAATCAGCCCCAGCATTTT | CASSSGGNQPQHF
TRBD1 | TRBJ2-1 | NA | TRBV27 | TGTGCCAGCAGTTTATCCTCGAGGACAGGGAGCTCCTACAATGAGCAGTTCTTC | CASSLSSRTGSSYNEQFF
NA | TRBJ1-1 | NA | TRBV15 | TGTGCCACCAGCCGTTCCACATACCCTGAAGCTTTCTTT | CATSRSTYPEAFF
NA | TRBJ2-2 | NA | TRBV14 | TGTGCCAGCAGCCAACTTACAAAGAACACCGGGGAGCTGTTTTTT | CASSQLTKNTGELFF
TRBD1 | TRBJ1-1 | NA | TRBV10-2 | TGCGCCAGCAGTGCTACAGGGGTAACTGAAGCTTTCTTT | CASSATGVTEAFF
NA | TRBJ2-1 | NA | TRBV7-9 | TGTGCCAGCAGCTCGACCGGGACCTCGACCGAGCAGTTCTTC | CASSSTGTSTEQFF
NA | TRBJ2-1 | NA | TRBV19 | TGTGCCAGCGGGAGTTTCGATGAGCAGTTCTTC | CASGSFDEQFF
NA | TRBJ1-6 | once | TRBV3-1/TRBV3-2 | TGTGCCAGCAGCCAAGGTCGGCGTTCACCCCTCCACTTT | CASSQGRRSPLHF
NA | TRBJ2-7 | NA | TRBV11-2 | TGTGCCAGCGCCCCGGGACTCAAGACCTACGAGCAGTACTTC | CASAPGLKTYEQYF
NA | TRBJ1-1 | NA | TRBV12-3/TRBV12-4 | TGTGCCAGCAGTTTATCACGGGTTGAAGCTTTCTTT | CASSLSRVEAFF
NA | TRBJ2-3 | NA | TRBV19 | TGTGCCAGTAGTATCGGCTCCGTGGGTACGCAGTATTTT | CASSIGSVGTQYF
NA | TRBJ1-2 | NA | TRBV4-2 | TGTGCCAGCAGCCGATTCGACGACAGAAGAAATGGCTACACCTTC | CASSRFDDRRNGYTF
TRBD2 | TRBJ2-3 | NA | TRBV3-1/TRBV3-2 | TGTGCCAGCAGCCAAGATCGTCGCCTAGCGGGGTGGACAGATACGCAGTATTTT | CASSQDRRLAGWTDTQYF
NA | TRBJ1-1 | NA | TRBV5-6 | TGTGCCAGCAGCCCGCTTGGCGATTCAGGGTCGTACACTGAAGCTTTCTTT | CASSPLGDSGSYTEAFF
TRBD2 | TRBJ2-1 | NA | TRBV18 | TGTGCCAGCTCACCAAGACTAGCGGACTCCTACAATGAGCAGTTCTTC | CASSPRLADSYNEQFF
NA | TRBJ2-7 | NA | TRBV29-1 | TGCAGCGTTGGGGAGGGGGCGTACGAGCAGTACTTC | CSVGEGAYEQYF
TRBD2 | TRBJ2-7 | NA | TRBV7-2 | TGTGCCAGCACTCCGGGGGGGGACCCTATCTACGAGCAGTACTTC | CASTPGGDPIYEQYF